This TCR beta chain stems from a study of low-dose radiotherapy and immunotherapy resistance in tumors. For the study at large: Doses of 0.5 Gy per fraction every 2 weeks, totaling 6.5 Gy, went to Cohort 1. Oral aspirin 300 mg was taken by patients daily for four cycles from cycle 1 day 1.

With a V-primer adapter and a constant-region primer, TCRs were amplified for about 22 PCR cycles. TCRdb called the reads again in MiXCR, with one record for every CDR3 protein. The sample has about 50,000 distinct CDR3 sequences; approximately 10% are singletons. This clonotype was found many times. Time point meaning: before trial treatment. The clonotype originates from a female donor with ovarian cancer. Sequences were derived from PBMCs, sampled before treatment.

This chain's CDR3 is CASSPTGAIEQYF. The CDR3 nucleotides read TGTGCCAGCTCACCGACAGGAGCTATCGAGCAGTACTTC. The genes are TRBV18 and TRBJ2-7, with D possibly TRBD1 on 6 matching bases. The V end was cut by 3 bases, the J end by 6 bases, with 12 bases between. The CDR3 is 13 amino acids. Germline V CDR1 and CDR2: KGHSH, LQKENI.